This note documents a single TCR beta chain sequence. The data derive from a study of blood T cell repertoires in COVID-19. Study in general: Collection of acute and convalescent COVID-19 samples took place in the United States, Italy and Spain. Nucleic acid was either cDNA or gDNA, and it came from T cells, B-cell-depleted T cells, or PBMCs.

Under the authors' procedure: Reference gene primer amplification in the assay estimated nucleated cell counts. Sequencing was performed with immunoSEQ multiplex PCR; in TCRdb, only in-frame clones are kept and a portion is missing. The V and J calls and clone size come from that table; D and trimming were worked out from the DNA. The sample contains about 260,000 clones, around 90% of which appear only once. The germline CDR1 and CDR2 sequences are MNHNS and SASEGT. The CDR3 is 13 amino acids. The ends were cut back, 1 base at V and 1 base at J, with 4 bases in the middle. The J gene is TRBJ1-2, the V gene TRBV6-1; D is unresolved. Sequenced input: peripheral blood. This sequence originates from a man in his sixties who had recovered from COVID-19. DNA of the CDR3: TGTGCCAGCAGTGAAGGACATAACTATGGCTACACCTTC. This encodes CASSEGHNYGYTF.